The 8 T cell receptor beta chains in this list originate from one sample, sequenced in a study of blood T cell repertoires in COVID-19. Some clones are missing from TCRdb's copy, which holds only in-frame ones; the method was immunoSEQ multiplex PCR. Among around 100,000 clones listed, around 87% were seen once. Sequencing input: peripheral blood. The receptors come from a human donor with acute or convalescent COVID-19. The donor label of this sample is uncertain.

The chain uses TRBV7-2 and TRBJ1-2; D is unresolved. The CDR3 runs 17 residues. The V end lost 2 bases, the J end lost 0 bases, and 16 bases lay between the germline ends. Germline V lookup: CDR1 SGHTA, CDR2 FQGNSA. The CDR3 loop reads CASSLPPSKPANYGYTF. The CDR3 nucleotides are TGTGCCAGCAGCTTACCCCCGAGCAAGCCCGCTAACTATGGCTACACCTTC.

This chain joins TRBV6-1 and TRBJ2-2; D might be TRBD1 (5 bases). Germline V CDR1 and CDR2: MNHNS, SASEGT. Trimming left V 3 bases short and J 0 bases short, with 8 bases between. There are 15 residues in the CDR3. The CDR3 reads CASSDRQPNTGELFF. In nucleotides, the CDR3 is TGTGCCAGCAGTGACCGACAGCCGAACACCGGGGAGCTGTTTTTT.

This chain's CDR3 is CASSHPTGTSPYNEQFF. Written as DNA, the CDR3 is TGTGCCAGCAGCCACCCCACCGGGACTAGCCCCTACAATGAGCAGTTCTTC. V gene TRBV14 combines with J gene TRBJ2-1, with 9 bases lining up with TRBD2. The trim removed 3 bases at V and 2 bases at J, leaving 8 bases unmatched. This CDR3 is built from 17 residues. Germline-derived CDR1 and CDR2 are SGHDN and FVKESK. The full variable domain, its missing parts supplied by reference TRBV14 and TRBJ2-1, is EAGVTQFPSHSVIEKGQTVTLRCDPISGHDNLYWYRRVMGKEIKFLLHFVKESKQDESGMPNNRFLAERTGGTYSTLKVQPAELEDSGVYFCASSHPTGTSPYNEQFFGPGTRLTVL.

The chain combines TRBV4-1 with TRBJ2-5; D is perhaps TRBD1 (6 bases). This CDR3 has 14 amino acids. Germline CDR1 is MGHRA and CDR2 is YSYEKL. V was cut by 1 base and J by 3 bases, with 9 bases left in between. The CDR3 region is CASSQAGGKETQYF. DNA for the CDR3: TGCGCCAGCAGCCAAGCTGGGGGCAAAGAGACCCAGTACTTC.

CDR3 in DNA: TGTGCCAGCAGCCCACCCTTTAGCGGGGGGGCCTCCTACAATGAGCAGTTCTTC. This encodes CASSPPFSGGASYNEQFF. The chain recombines TRBV3-1 (or the pseudogene TRBV3-2) with TRBJ2-1; 11 bases map to TRBD2. V lost 4 bases and J lost 0; bases outside the gene matches: 8. The V gene's germline CDR1 is LGHDT and CDR2 YNNKEL (reference sequence). This CDR3 region has 18 residues.

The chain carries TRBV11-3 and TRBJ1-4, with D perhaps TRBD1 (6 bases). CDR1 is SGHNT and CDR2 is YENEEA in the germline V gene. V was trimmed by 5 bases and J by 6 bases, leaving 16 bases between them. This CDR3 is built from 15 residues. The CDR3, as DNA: TGTGCCAGCAGCCGGTTGGGGGCGCGGGATGAAAAACTGTTTTTT. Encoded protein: CASSRLGARDEKLFF.

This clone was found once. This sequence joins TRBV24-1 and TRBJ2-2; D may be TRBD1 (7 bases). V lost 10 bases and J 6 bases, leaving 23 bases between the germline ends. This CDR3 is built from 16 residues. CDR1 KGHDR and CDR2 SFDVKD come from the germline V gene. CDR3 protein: CATSRRGRGNAGELFF. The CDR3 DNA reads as TGTGCCACGTCTCGGAGGGGGCGCGGTAACGCCGGGGAGCTGTTTTTT.

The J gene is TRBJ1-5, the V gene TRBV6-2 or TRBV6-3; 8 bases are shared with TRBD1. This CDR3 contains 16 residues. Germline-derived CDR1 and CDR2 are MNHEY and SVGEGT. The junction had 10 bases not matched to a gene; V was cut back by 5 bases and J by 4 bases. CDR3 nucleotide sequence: TGTGCCAGCAGTCCGATGGACAGGGCAGATAATCAGCCCCAGCATTTT. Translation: CASSPMDRADNQPQHF.